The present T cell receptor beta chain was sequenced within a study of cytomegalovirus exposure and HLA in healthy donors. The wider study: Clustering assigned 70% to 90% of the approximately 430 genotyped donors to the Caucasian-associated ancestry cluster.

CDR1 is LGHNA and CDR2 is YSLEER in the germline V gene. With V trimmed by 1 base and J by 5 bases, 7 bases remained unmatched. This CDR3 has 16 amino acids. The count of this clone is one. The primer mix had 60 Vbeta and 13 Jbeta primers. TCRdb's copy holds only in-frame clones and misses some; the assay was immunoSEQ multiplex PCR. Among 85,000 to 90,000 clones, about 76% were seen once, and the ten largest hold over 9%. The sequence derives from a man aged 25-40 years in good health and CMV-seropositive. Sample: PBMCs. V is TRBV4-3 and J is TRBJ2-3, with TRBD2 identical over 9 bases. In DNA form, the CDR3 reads TGCGCCAGCAGCCAAGGCGGGGGGGCCCGGGGAGATACGCAGTATTTT. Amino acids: CASSQGGGARGDTQYF.